Listed here are 22 T cell receptor beta chains from one sample, sequenced in a study of vaccination effects on CD4 cells after COVID-19 (dated by TCRdb to between 2021 and 2024). Library preparation was by the immunoSEQ multiplex PCR assay. This immuneACCESS table, as held by TCRdb, lists in-frame sequences with V and J called but not all clones. Of the missing ones, under half trace to an unresolved V gene in checked studies; the others have no known cause. The sample yields 20,000 to 25,000 clones; 74% were counted once. About 3.5% of the sample is held by the ten biggest clonotypes. Their cognate antigens are unknown. In the ViraFEST assay, PBMC were stimulated with viral peptide pools, and antigen-specific CD4+ T cell clonotypes were then identified by expansion using TCR sequencing. After more than 9 days of culture, CD4+ T cells were isolated with the EasySep CD4+ T cell isolation kit. The absence of prior SARS-CoV-2 infection in healthy vaccine recipients was confirmed by negative nucleocapsid antibodies before and after vaccination.

Sequences were derived from CD4+ T cells from PBMCs cultured with SARS-CoV-2 spike peptides, sampled before COVID-19 vaccination. The label giving this sample's cell subset or site can be read as: SARS-CoV-2 spike overlapping peptide pool stimulation. The receptors derive from a human donor who received a COVID-19 vaccine.

The genes are TRBV5-4 and TRBJ1-1; 7 nucleotides agree with TRBD1. The germline gives CDR1 SGHNT, CDR2 YYREEE (reference sequence). With V trimmed by 4 bases and J by 0 bases, 6 bases remained unmatched. The CDR3 sequence is 15 residues long. The CDR3 DNA is TGTGCCAGCAGCACATCGACAGGGATGAACACTGAAGCTTTCTTT. Its protein product is CASSTSTGMNTEAFF.

This rearrangement joins TRBV12-3 or TRBV12-4 to TRBJ1-1, with a weak D call TRBD1 (5 bases). V lost 6 bases to trimming and J lost 10 bases, with 15 bases between them. This CDR3 has 12 residues. The CDR3 loop reads CASSLYRLGAFF. In nucleotides, the CDR3 is TGTGCCAGCAGCCTCTACAGGTTAGGAGCTTTCTTT.

This clone was counted once. This chain connects TRBV29-1 to TRBJ2-3; TRBD2 matches at 10 bases. In germline, CDR1 is SQVTM, CDR2 ANQGSEA. CDR3 length: 13 residues. J gave up 5 bases and V 4 bases, and 3 bases lay outside the gene matches. CDR3 sequence reads: CSVVAGGLDTQYF. The CDR3 DNA follows: TGCAGCGTTGTAGCGGGGGGCCTAGATACGCAGTATTTT.

This clone came up once. The DNA for the CDR3 is TGTGCCAGCAGTGGACGAACTTTGGGGACAGGGGGGGTCCAGCATTTT. Residues: CASSGRTLGTGGVQHF. This chain uses TRBV6-2 or TRBV6-3 with TRBJ1-5, with 11 bases that match TRBD1. In germline, CDR1 is MNHEY, CDR2 SVGEGT. This CDR3 has 16 residues. With V trimmed by 5 bases and J by 12 bases, 15 bases remained unmatched.

The chain carries TRBV18 and TRBJ1-6; no clear D. The germline V gene encodes CDR1 KGHSH and CDR2 LQKENI. This CDR3 spans 16 amino acids. Trimming left V 3 bases short and J 6 bases short, with 15 bases between. The CDR3 sequence: CASSPNRREFNSPLHF. CDR3 bases: TGTGCCAGCTCACCTAACCGGAGAGAATTTAATTCACCCCTCCACTTT.

The V call is TRBV5-1, the J call TRBJ2-5, with a tentative D call TRBD1 (6 bases). Trimming shortened V by 4 bases and J by 4 bases, and 23 bases separated the two germline ends. The CDR3 is made up of 17 amino acids. The germline V gene has CDR1 SGHRS and CDR2 YFSETQ. The DNA of the CDR3 is TGCGCCAGCAGCGCCGGGACATCCCTTGGAAGTCGAGAGACCCAGTACTTC. Residues: CASSAGTSLGSRETQYF.

This chain connects TRBV5-1 to TRBJ1-1; tentatively, D is TRBD1 (5 bases). This CDR3 has 15 amino acids. With 0 bases removed from V and 1 base from J, the gap between germline ends came to 10 bases. Germline lookup yields CDR1 SGHRS and CDR2 YFSETQ. The CDR3 sequence is CASSLVGGWNTEAFF. DNA for the CDR3: TGCGCCAGCAGCTTGGTTGGGGGATGGAACACTGAAGCTTTCTTT.

The sample holds a few counts of this clone. The chain couples TRBV5-4 to TRBJ1-2; 12 positions match TRBD1. The germline CDR1 and CDR2 sequences are SGHNT and YYREEE (reference sequence). The trim removed 5 bases at V and 4 bases at J, leaving 12 bases unmatched. This CDR3 spans 17 amino acids. The CDR3: CASSTGTGGAGTYGYTF. Written as DNA, the CDR3 is TGTGCCAGCAGTACCGGGACAGGGGGCGCGGGTACCTATGGCTACACCTTC.

A note on this clone: The junction departs from germline at one end; a sequencing error may be responsible. The chain uses TRBV6-5 and TRBJ2-7, with 8 bases aligning to TRBD1. Germline V lookup: CDR1 MNHEY, CDR2 SVGAGI. The CDR3 covers 14 residues. The CDR3 loop reads CASSHGQGSHEQYF. CDR3 sequence (DNA): TGTGCCAGCAGTCATGGACAGGGCTCCCACGAGCAGTACTTC.

This chain joins TRBV27 and TRBJ2-2; D not certain. V lost 3 bases, J lost 0 bases, and 5 bases lay in between. This CDR3 contains 14 residues. Germline V CDR1 and CDR2: MNHEY, SMNVEV (reference sequence). The CDR3 region is CASSFQANTGELFF. The CDR3 DNA reads as TGTGCCAGCAGTTTCCAGGCGAACACCGGGGAGCTGTTTTTT.

The chain couples TRBV19 to TRBJ2-2; the D gene is possibly TRBD1 (5 bases). V was cut by 3 bases and J by 6 bases, with 14 bases left in between. CDR3 length: 15 amino acids. Germline V gives CDR1 LNHDA, CDR2 SQIVND (reference sequence). The CDR3 here is CASSILGVPSGELFF. The CDR3 DNA follows: TGTGCCAGTAGTATTTTAGGGGTGCCATCCGGGGAGCTGTTTTTT.

This clone has more than one count but fewer than ten. For the CDR3, the DNA is TGTGCCAGCAGTGAACTTAGGGGAGTTCAAGAGACCCAGTACTTC. Encoded protein: CASSELRGVQETQYF. The rearrangement uses TRBV6-1 and TRBJ2-5, with D perhaps given as TRBD1 or TRBD2 (5 bases each). The CDR3 is made up of 15 amino acids. The V gene's germline CDR1 is MNHNS and CDR2 SASEGT. Trimming shortened V by 2 bases and J by 2 bases, and 12 bases separated the two germline ends.

This clone occurred a few times. The chain combines TRBV5-5 with TRBJ2-5, with unresolved D. Trimming took 0 bases from V and 5 from J, leaving 11 bases between them. The CDR3 is 14 amino acids. CDR1 SGHKS and CDR2 YYEKEE come from the germline V gene (reference sequence). As DNA, the CDR3 is TGTGCCAGCAGCTTGGAGGTAGAAGGGGAGACCCAGTACTTC. It codes for CASSLEVEGETQYF.

This chain uses TRBV19 with TRBJ2-1; TRBD1 matches 8 bases. V lost 1 base, J lost 1 base, and 0 bases stayed unmatched. The germline V gene has CDR1 LNHDA and CDR2 SQIVND (reference sequence). The CDR3 runs 15 residues. The CDR3 region is CASSIGTGSYNEQFF. In DNA form, the CDR3 reads TGTGCCAGTAGTATAGGGACAGGGTCCTACAATGAGCAGTTCTTC.

This chain joins TRBV9 and TRBJ2-1; no clear D. Trimming removed 0 bases from V and 4 bases from J, with 11 bases in between. Germline V gene data show CDR1 as SGDLS and CDR2 as YYNGEE. The CDR3 is made up of 15 amino acids. CDR3 in DNA: TGTGCCAGCAGCGTAGAGCGTATGGGATACAATGAGCAGTTCTTC. This translates into CASSVERMGYNEQFF.

The chain uses TRBV5-6 and TRBJ1-5; D not resolved. With 0 bases removed from V and 0 bases from J, the gap between germline ends came to 10 bases. Per germline, CDR1 SGHDT and CDR2 YYEEEE. This CDR3 is 16 amino acids long. The CDR3 reads CASSLGGMGSNQPQHF. DNA for the CDR3: TGTGCCAGCAGCTTGGGAGGGATGGGTAGCAATCAGCCCCAGCATTTT.

J is TRBJ1-2 and V is TRBV10-3; 7 bases line up with TRBD1. Germline loops: CDR1 ENHRY, CDR2 SYGVKD. The CDR3 sequence is 13 residues long. The V segment lost 10 bases and the J segment 0 bases; nucleotides outside the gene matches: 5. The CDR3 bases are TGTGCCACGGGGGACAGAGCTAACTATGGCTACACCTTC. Translating it yields CATGDRANYGYTF.

A single count supports this clone. This rearrangement joins TRBV5-1 to TRBJ1-2; perhaps TRBD1 as D (5 bases). V lost 1 base and J lost 1, with 11 bases in between. CDR1 SGHRS and CDR2 YFSETQ come from the germline V gene. CDR3 length: 15 amino acids. CDR3 in DNA: TGCGCCAGCAGCTTGACAGGCGCTGGTAACTATGGCTACACCTTC. This gives the protein CASSLTGAGNYGYTF.

This clone has a handful of counts. The chain employs TRBV10-3 and TRBJ2-7; possibly TRBD1 for D (5 bases). This CDR3 contains 14 residues. Trimming stripped 6 bases from V and 3 bases from J, with 15 bases between. Germline CDR1 reads ENHRY; CDR2 reads SYGVKD. The CDR3 DNA reads TGTGCCATCAGGGCCTTACAGGACGACTACGAGCAGTACTTC. Protein: CAIRALQDDYEQYF.

This clone was observed a handful of times. The V and J genes are TRBV10-1 and TRBJ2-7, with a weak D call TRBD1 (5 bases). Deletions cut 5 bases from V and 4 bases from J, with 21 bases between. The CDR3 is 16 amino acids. Germline lookup yields CDR1 WNHNN and CDR2 SYGVQD (reference sequence). CDR3 in DNA: TGCGCCAGCAGTTCTGATTGGGGCCTGGAGCCGTACGAGCAGTACTTC. Translated: CASSSDWGLEPYEQYF.

The gene calls are TRBV19 and TRBJ2-3; TRBD2 aligns across 14 bases. V shed 6 bases and J 6 bases; nucleotides not matched to a gene: 8. Germline CDR1 is LNHDA and CDR2 is SQIVND (reference sequence). The CDR3 runs to 16 residues. CDR3 residues: CASRTGGTSGSDTQYF. CDR3 in DNA: TGTGCCAGTAGAACAGGCGGGACTAGCGGGAGTGATACGCAGTATTTT.

V gene TRBV12-3 or TRBV12-4 combines with J gene TRBJ1-2; the match to TRBD1 covers 7 bases. The V segment lost 6 bases and the J segment 5 bases; nucleotides outside the gene matches: 6. The CDR3 has 13 residues. The CDR3 DNA reads as TGTGCCAGCAGCTGGGACAGCAAATATGGCTACACCTTC. As protein: CASSWDSKYGYTF.